These 28 T cell receptor beta chains were sequenced from one sample in a study of technical replicates of blood from several donors. Method: immunoSEQ multiplex PCR; TCRdb's copy keeps in-frame clones and lacks some. The sample has about 75,000 clones, about 91% seen once; the top ten hold about 0.38%. The sequencing sample was made of T cells isolated from PBMCs. The receptor source for this set is a human donor in good health.

This clone was observed a single time. The rearrangement links TRBV19 to TRBJ2-2; 8 nucleotides match TRBD1. V lost 7 bases, J lost 4 bases, and 5 bases stayed unmatched. The CDR3 runs 14 residues. The germline V gene has CDR1 LNHDA and CDR2 SQIVND (reference sequence). The CDR3 DNA reads TGTGCCAGTATGCAGGGGGCGGGCACCGGGGAGCTGTTTTTT. It specifies CASMQGAGTGELFF. Supplemented by reference TRBV19 and TRBJ2-2, the full variable domain reads DGGITQSPKYLFRKEGQNVTLSCEQNLNHDAMYWYRQDPGQGLRLIYYSQIVNDFQKGDIAEGYSVSREKKESFPLTVTSAQKNPTAFYLCASMQGAGTGELFFGEGSRLTVL.

The chain links TRBV14 to TRBJ2-7; D might be TRBD2 (6 bases). CDR3 size: 17 residues. In germline, CDR1 is SGHDN, CDR2 FVKESK. V was trimmed by 1 base and J by 3 bases, leaving 19 bases between them. The CDR3 here is CASSQAAGRTNYYEQYF. The CDR3, as DNA: TGTGCCAGCAGCCAAGCGGCGGGTCGGACTAATTACTACGAGCAGTACTTC.

CDR3 DNA: TGTGCCAGCAGCTTAGGGACACCTAGCACAGATACGCAGTATTTT. Encoded protein: CASSLGTPSTDTQYF. This rearrangement joins TRBV11-1 to TRBJ2-3, with D possibly matching TRBD1 (5 bases). Trimming removed 1 base from V and 0 bases from J, with 8 bases in between. CDR1 is SGHAT and CDR2 is FQDESV in the germline V gene (reference sequence). This CDR3 is 15 amino acids long.

V and J are TRBV28 and TRBJ2-7, with 10 nucleotides matching TRBD1. V shed 7 bases, J shed 4 bases, and the junction held 4 bases outside the gene matches. From germline, CDR1 is MDHEN and CDR2 SYDVKM. The CDR3 has 13 amino acids. Written as DNA, the CDR3 is TGTGCCAGCATTGACAGGGGGCAGTACGAGCAGTACTTC. Encoded protein: CASIDRGQYEQYF.

The chain joins TRBV6-5 to TRBJ2-7; no clear D. The germline V gene encodes CDR1 MNHEY and CDR2 SVGAGI. This CDR3 comprises 12 residues. Trimming pared 7 bases from V and 0 bases from J, leaving 7 bases between. The CDR3 DNA sequence: TGTGCCAGCAAGTCGGTCTCCTACGAGCAGTACTTC. It yields the protein CASKSVSYEQYF.

This clone was detected only once. The V and J genes are TRBV7-9 and TRBJ2-4; TRBD1 matches 8 bases. The V segment lost 5 bases and the J segment 3 bases; nucleotides outside the gene matches: 9. The CDR3 is 16 residues long. Germline V gene lookup returns CDR1 SEHNR and CDR2 FQNEAQ (reference sequence). The CDR3 nucleotides read TGTGCCAGCAGCCTATGGGATGGACAGGGCAAAAACATTCAGTACTTC. This codes for CASSLWDGQGKNIQYF.

CDR3 bases: TGTGCCAGTAGTATATTAGACAGCTACGAGCAGTACTTC. Its translation: CASSILDSYEQYF. The chain recombines TRBV19 with TRBJ2-7; tentatively, D is TRBD1 (5 bases). Looked up from germline, CDR1 is LNHDA and CDR2 is SQIVND (reference sequence). The CDR3 runs to 13 residues. Deletions cut 2 bases from V and 3 bases from J, with 8 bases between.

The V call is TRBV7-2, the J call TRBJ2-3, with TRBD2 matching over 10 bases. Germline trimming cut 1 base from V and 5 bases from J; bases unmatched to any gene: 6. Germline V gives CDR1 SGHTA, CDR2 FQGNSA. CDR3 length: 16 residues. The CDR3 sequence: CASSLETSGTLDTQYF. The CDR3 bases are TGTGCCAGCAGCTTAGAAACTAGCGGGACTTTAGATACGCAGTATTTT.

The chain employs TRBV7-3 and TRBJ2-2, with 7 positions matching TRBD1. The germline gives CDR1 SGHTA, CDR2 FQGTGA. V dropped 6 bases and J dropped 8; count of bases not matched to a gene: 6. This CDR3 has 13 amino acids. CDR3 sequence: CASSPGQPGELFF. For the CDR3, the DNA is TGTGCCAGCAGTCCGGGACAGCCAGGGGAGCTGTTTTTT.

This sequence joins TRBV28 and TRBJ1-2; the D gene is possibly TRBD1 (5 bases). V was cut by 3 bases and J by 3 bases, with 17 bases left in between. CDR1 is MDHEN, CDR2 SYDVKM, per germline. CDR3 length equals 16 residues. The CDR3 DNA reads TGTGCCAGCAGTTTGAAGAGGGGCGGGGATCACTATGGCTACACCTTC. Encoded protein: CASSLKRGGDHYGYTF.

The chain employs TRBV28 and TRBJ2-5, with 9 bases that match TRBD1. CDR3 length: 15 amino acids. In germline, CDR1 is MDHEN, CDR2 SYDVKM. V shed 4 bases and J 5 bases; nucleotides not matched to a gene: 8. Here the CDR3 reads CASSSWDRAGETQYF. In nucleotides, the CDR3 is TGTGCCAGCAGTTCTTGGGACAGGGCGGGGGAGACCCAGTACTTC.

The chain carries TRBV21-1 and TRBJ1-5. TRBV21-1 is assigned pseudogene status. This CDR3 contains 17 residues. This CDR3 is CASSKEPRTLRDQPQHF. Written as DNA, the CDR3 is TGTGCCAGCAGCAAAGAGCCTAGGACTCTAAGGGATCAGCCCCAGCATTTT.

CDR3 amino acids: CASSIDLRTEAFF. The CDR3 nucleotides are TGTGCCAGTAGTATAGATCTACGAACTGAAGCTTTCTTT. The chain recombines TRBV19 with TRBJ1-1; D call uncertain. Trimming removed 0 bases from V and 5 bases from J, with 7 bases in between. CDR3 length equals 13 residues. Germline values: CDR1 LNHDA, CDR2 SQIVND (reference sequence).

V usage is TRBV29-1 and J usage is TRBJ2-7; 8 nucleotides align to TRBD1. V lost 4 bases to trimming and J lost 6 bases; unmatched junction nucleotides: 2. The V gene's germline CDR1 is SQVTM and CDR2 ANQGSEA. The CDR3 has 11 residues. The CDR3 sequence: CSVGDRGEQYF. DNA of the CDR3: TGCAGCGTTGGCGACAGGGGCGAGCAGTACTTC.

The chain is built from TRBV27 and TRBJ2-7, with a tentative D call TRBD2 (5 bases). This CDR3 has 11 amino acids. Looked up from germline, CDR1 is MNHEY and CDR2 is SMNVEV (reference sequence). Trimming left V 8 bases short and J 4 bases short, with 9 bases between. DNA for the CDR3: TGTGCCAGCGGAGGAGTTTACGAGCAGTACTTC. Translation: CASGGVYEQYF.

The V gene is TRBV6-5, the J gene TRBJ2-6; no clear D gene. Per germline, CDR1 MNHEY and CDR2 SVGAGI. Trimming cost V 2 bases and J 0 bases, with 8 bases left between them. The CDR3 is 16 residues long. As DNA, the CDR3 is TGTGCCAGCAGTTACGAAGGCGGCTCTGGGGCCAACGTCCTGACTTTC. Translating it yields CASSYEGGSGANVLTF.

The rearrangement joins TRBV5-1 to TRBJ1-1; 7 nucleotides agree with TRBD1. Trimming removed 4 bases from V and 6 bases from J; junction bases left unmatched: 27. The CDR3 is 20 residues long. The germline gives CDR1 SGHRS, CDR2 YFSETQ. The chain's CDR3 is CASSVVPLRWDRGQEPEAFF. CDR3 coding DNA: TGCGCCAGCAGCGTAGTTCCTCTTCGTTGGGACAGAGGACAGGAACCTGAAGCTTTCTTT.

The V and J genes are TRBV2 and TRBJ2-7; no firm D call. The CDR3 consists of 14 residues. Between the trimmed V and J ends, which lost 6 bases and 0 bases, there was a span of 12 bases. Germline V gives CDR1 SNHLY, CDR2 FYNNEI. CDR3 bases: TGTGCCAGCAGGATTGACAAGATCTCCTACGAGCAGTACTTC. Amino acids: CASRIDKISYEQYF. Supplemented by reference TRBV2 and TRBJ2-7, the full variable domain reads EPEVTQTPSHQVTQMGQEVILRCVPISNHLYFYWYRQILGQKVEFLVSFYNNEISEKSEIFDDQFSVERPDGSNFTLKIRSTKLEDSAMYFCASRIDKISYEQYFGPGTRLTVT.

The chain is built from TRBV6-5 and TRBJ1-1; weak D call: TRBD1 (5 bases). Trimming stripped 5 bases from V and 6 bases from J, with 16 bases between. Per germline, CDR1 MNHEY and CDR2 SVGAGI. CDR3 length equals 14 residues. The CDR3 here is CASSITQGLAEAFF. The DNA for the CDR3 is TGTGCCAGCAGTATCACCCAGGGTCTAGCTGAAGCTTTCTTT.

This chain uses TRBV28 with TRBJ2-1, with a weak D call TRBD2 (6 bases). The V gene lost 6 bases and the J gene lost 7 bases, with 19 bases spanning the gap. The CDR3 length is 15 residues. Germline CDR1 and CDR2: MDHEN and SYDVKM. The chain's CDR3 is CASSRRVGHSNEQFF. As DNA, the CDR3 is TGTGCCAGCAGCAGGAGGGTCGGACACTCAAATGAGCAGTTCTTC. Full variable domain (rest looked up from reference TRBV28 and TRBJ2-1): DVKVTQSSRYLVKRTGEKVFLECVQDMDHENMFWYRQDPGLGLRLIYFSYDVKMKEKGDIPEGYSVSREKKERFSLILESASTNQTSMYLCASSRRVGHSNEQFFGPGTRLTVL.

The chain joins TRBV29-1 to TRBJ1-1; no clear D gene. Looked up from germline, CDR1 is SQVTM and CDR2 is ANQGSEA. CDR3 size: 14 residues. V gave up 4 bases and J gave up 4 bases, with 16 bases separating them. CDR3 DNA sequence: TGCAGCGTTGTCGAGAGGGTCGGTTTCACTGAAGCTTTCTTT. This codes for CSVVERVGFTEAFF.

The chain has TRBV9 and TRBJ2-5; no firm D call. V lost 1 base and J lost 1, with 14 bases in between. CDR1 and CDR2 from the germline V gene are SGDLS and YYNGEE. The CDR3 length is 16 residues. This CDR3 is CASSVTSSVGQETQYF. DNA for the CDR3: TGTGCCAGCAGCGTAACCTCCAGCGTCGGCCAAGAGACCCAGTACTTC. Drawing the rest from reference TRBV9 and TRBJ2-5, the complete variable domain is DSGVTQTPKHLITATGQRVTLRCSPRSGDLSVYWYQQSLDQGLQFLIQYYNGEERAKGNILERFSAQQFPDLHSELNLSSLELGDSALYFCASSVTSSVGQETQYFGPGTRLLVL.

J is TRBJ2-4 and V is TRBV29-1; a possible D gene is TRBD2 (7 bases). Germline assignment: CDR1 SQVTM and CDR2 ANQGSEA. Trimming left V 5 bases short and J 3 bases short, with 14 bases between. This CDR3 region has 14 residues. The CDR3 DNA sequence: TGCAGCGTTACGGGGGGCCAGGGCAAAAACATTCAGTACTTC. Amino acids: CSVTGGQGKNIQYF.

The chain joins TRBV5-5 to TRBJ1-2; 7 nucleotides line up with TRBD1. The CDR3 runs 15 residues. Germline CDR1 reads SGHKS; CDR2 reads YYEKEE (reference sequence). The J segment lost 8 bases and the V segment lost 3 bases, leaving 13 bases of the junction unmatched. The CDR3 loop reads CASSWNMEGGWGYTF. The CDR3 bases are TGTGCCAGCAGCTGGAACATGGAAGGGGGCTGGGGCTACACCTTC. The full variable domain, with the rest looked up from reference TRBV5-5 and TRBJ1-2, is DAGVTQSPTHLIKTRGQQVTLRCSPISGHKSVSWYQQVLGQGPQFIFQYYEKEERGRGNFPDRFSARQFPNYSSELNVNALLLGDSALYLCASSWNMEGGWGYTFGSGTRLTVV.

The genes are TRBV10-1 and TRBJ1-2; TRBD1 matches 8 bases. The CDR3 consists of 15 residues. Looked up from germline, CDR1 is WNHNN and CDR2 is SYGVQD (reference sequence). Trimming removed 0 bases from V and 7 bases from J; junction bases left unmatched: 7. Here the CDR3 reads CASSESPGGVGGYTF. The CDR3 DNA follows: TGCGCCAGCAGTGAGTCCCCAGGGGGCGTCGGTGGCTACACCTTC.

The V and J genes are TRBV28 and TRBJ2-6; D is perhaps TRBD1 (5 bases). Trimming removed 5 bases at V and 4 bases at J, with 9 bases between. Germline lookup yields CDR1 MDHEN and CDR2 SYDVKM. CDR3 length equals 14 residues. DNA of the CDR3: TGTGCCAGCAGTCCCAGGGCCGGGGCCAACGTCCTGACTTTC. It specifies CASSPRAGANVLTF.

The chain carries TRBV4-2 and TRBJ2-7; D unclear. Trimming shortened V by 1 base and J by 5 bases, and 15 bases separated the two germline ends. Germline assignment: CDR1 LGHNA and CDR2 YNFKEQ. The CDR3 loop spans 15 amino acids. The CDR3 loop is CASSQGSALWDEQYF. For the CDR3, the DNA is TGTGCCAGCAGCCAAGGGAGCGCCCTTTGGGACGAGCAGTACTTC.

The gene calls are TRBV11-2 and TRBJ1-4; tentatively, D is TRBD1 (6 bases). CDR1 and CDR2 from the germline V gene are SGHAT and FQNNGV. The CDR3 has 15 amino acids. Deletions cut 1 base from V and 6 bases from J, with 12 bases between. The CDR3 loop is CASSLGGTPDEKLFF. In DNA form, the CDR3 reads TGTGCCAGCAGCTTAGGGGGGACACCGGATGAAAAACTGTTTTTT.